Shown below are 6 T cell receptor beta chains from a single sample sequenced in a study of blood T cells in healthy people across ages. A sample-barcoded 5' primer and a J-beta primer mix were used in a second PCR of roughly 6 to 11 cycles. TCRdb reprocessed the 5' RACE reads with MiXCR, giving one entry per CDR3 protein. The data show 650,000 to 700,000 distinct CDR3 sequences, 52% seen once. The sample comprised blood. The source is a woman at least 80 years old in good health.

Concerning this clonotype: A much larger clone lies a single base off, so this may be a read error. This rearrangement joins TRBV12-3 or TRBV12-4 to TRBJ1-2, with D possibly matching TRBD1 (5 bases). This CDR3 contains 16 residues. The CDR3 sequence: CVSSLRQLFTNYGYTF. For the CDR3, the DNA is TGTGTCAGCAGTTTAAGACAGCTATTTACTAACTATGGCTACACCTTC.

Concerning this clonotype: With a much larger clone just one base away, this may be a read error. The chain links TRBV29-1 to TRBJ2-1; a weak D match, TRBD2 (5 bases). The V end lost 6 bases, the J end lost 8 bases, and 17 bases lay between the germline ends. This CDR3 has 13 amino acids. Germline values: CDR1 SQVTM, CDR2 ANQGSEA. The CDR3 DNA reads TGCAGCGTGGCTAGCCCGGCAGGTTATGAGCAGTTCTTC. It encodes CSVASPAGYEQFF.

The rearrangement links TRBV18 to TRBJ1-4; D is unresolved. Looked up from germline, CDR1 is KGHSH and CDR2 is LQKENI. V was shortened by 3 bases and J by 2 bases, with 10 bases between the two germline ends. The CDR3 has 15 residues. This CDR3 is CASSPFSGTNEKLFF. The CDR3 nucleotides are TGTGCCAGCTCACCGTTCAGTGGGACTAATGAAAAACTGTTTTTT.

CDR3 protein: CASSFVGLAGGSGANVLTF. CDR3 in DNA: TGTGCCAGCAGTTTTGTGGGACTAGCGGGAGGTTCCGGGGCCAACGTCCTGACTTTC. The rearrangement uses TRBV27 and TRBJ2-6; 15 bases map to TRBD2. Trimming at V came to 3 bases and at J to 4 bases, leaving 7 bases not matched to a gene. The CDR3 spans 19 residues. Germline CDR1 reads MNHEY; CDR2 reads SMNVEV (reference sequence).

The table lists this clonotype with many counts. The chain couples TRBV7-2 to TRBJ2-3; D might be TRBD2 (5 bases). The V end was cut by 6 bases, the J end by 2 bases, with 12 bases between. The CDR3 sequence is 14 residues long. CDR1 SGHTA and CDR2 FQGNSA come from the germline V gene. The CDR3 region is CASRYRGYTDTQYF. The CDR3 region has the DNA TGTGCCAGCAGATACCGGGGATACACAGATACGCAGTATTTT.

This clonotype occurred many times. This chain links TRBV28 with TRBJ2-5; 8 bases map to TRBD1. CDR3 length: 15 amino acids. J gave up 2 bases and V 6 bases, and 8 bases lay outside the gene matches. CDR1 and CDR2 from the germline V gene are MDHEN and SYDVKM. The CDR3 nucleotides read TGTGCCAGCAGAGGCGCCGGGACAGGACAAGAGACCCAGTACTTC. It encodes CASRGAGTGQETQYF. Supplemented by reference TRBV28 and TRBJ2-5, the full variable domain reads DVKVTQSSRYLVKRTGEKVFLECVQDMDHENMFWYRQDPGLGLRLIYFSYDVKMKEKGDIPEGYSVSREKKERFSLILESASTNQTSMYLCASRGAGTGQETQYFGPGTRLLVL.